This TCR beta chain stems from a study of cytomegalovirus exposure and HLA in healthy donors. To note about this clone: As yet, its antigen is unknown.

Overall study findings and caveats: Later analysis showed most CMV-associated TCR beta chains appearing HLA-restricted. A later analysis reportedly found fewer N-insertions in an Asian-associated ancestry cluster than the approximately 730-donor mean. Three chains tied to CMV proved CMV antigen-specific in vitro.

Vbeta (60) and Jbeta (13) primers were used in the PCR. Generated by immunoSEQ multiplex PCR, the TCRdb table keeps only in-frame clones and is missing some. The table records approximately 190,000 clones, 65% to 85% of them present only once. The CDR3 extends over 15 amino acids. The germline CDR1 and CDR2 sequences are SGHTA and FQGNSA. V was pared by 5 bases and J by 3 bases, with 16 bases between. What was sequenced was PBMCs. The chain combines TRBV7-2 with TRBJ1-1; no clear D. The TCR originated in a woman in her twenties or thirties in good health and CMV-seropositive. In DNA, the CDR3 is TGTGCCAGCAGCATTAACCAGAGGGCTTACACTGAAGCTTTCTTT. Translating it yields CASSINQRAYTEAFF.